This passage covers 11 T cell receptor beta chains from one sample sequenced in a study of cytomegalovirus exposure and HLA in healthy donors (dated by TCRdb to 2015 to 2018). Library prep was done by the immunoSEQ multiplex PCR assay. Here the immuneACCESS table is served through TCRdb, limited to in-frame sequences with V and J called. Missing clones are a known gap in these copies; in checked studies unresolved V genes cover under half, and the rest lacks a known reason. The sample includes 200,000 to 250,000 clones, with approximately 83% observed a single time. In total, the top ten clones hold over 13% of the sample. The sequencing input was PBMCs. The receptors originated from a woman in her twenties or thirties in good health and CMV-seropositive.

This chain connects TRBV4-1 to TRBJ1-2, with a tentative D call TRBD1 (5 bases). Per germline, CDR1 MGHRA and CDR2 YSYEKL. The V end lost 4 bases, the J end lost 2 bases, and 14 bases lay between the germline ends. CDR3 length equals 15 residues. CDR3 bases: TGCGCCAGCAGCCGTCCCGGGACGGTGAACTATGGCTACACCTTC. Protein sequence: CASSRPGTVNYGYTF.

This chain uses TRBV9 with TRBJ1-2; possibly TRBD1 for D (5 bases). The CDR3 is 17 residues long. Deletions cut 0 bases from V and 7 bases from J, with 22 bases between. The V gene's germline CDR1 is SGDLS and CDR2 YYNGEE. CDR3 DNA sequence: TGTGCCAGCAGCGTAGATGGCCCCAAGGGACTGAGGGGTGGCTACACCTTC. Translating it yields CASSVDGPKGLRGGYTF.

The chain recombines TRBV4-1 with TRBJ1-4; unclear D gene. Germline V CDR1 and CDR2: MGHRA, YSYEKL. The ends were cut back, 1 base at V and 5 bases at J, with 2 bases in the middle. This CDR3 has 12 amino acids. In nucleotides, the CDR3 is TGCGCCAGCAGCCAAGTGAATGAAAAACTGTTTTTT. Its translation: CASSQVNEKLFF.

This clone has only one observation. DNA of the CDR3: TGTGCCAGCAGCCTCCGCGAAATTGGCACAGATACGCAGTATTTT. This gives the protein CASSLREIGTDTQYF. V and J are TRBV4-2 and TRBJ2-3; no definite D call. The CDR3 is 15 residues long. V lost 4 bases and J lost 1, with 12 bases in between. Per the germline V gene, CDR1 is LGHNA and CDR2 is YNFKEQ.

This sequence joins TRBV5-1 and TRBJ1-5; 7 bases match TRBD1. The ends lost 7 bases at V and 7 bases at J; junction bases unmatched: 11. Germline CDR1 SGHRS, CDR2 YFSETQ. CDR3 length: 14 amino acids. Here the CDR3 DNA reads TGCGCCAGCCCTAACTACAGGGGTGGGCAGCCCCAGCATTTT. Translating gives CASPNYRGGQPQHF.

This clone was seen more than once but under ten times. The chain links TRBV1 to TRBJ2-5; the DNA was not used to check the table's D call, TRBD1. TRBV1 is flagged as a pseudogene. The CDR3 runs 13 residues. CDR3 region: CTSSQGDRKTQYF. The CDR3 DNA sequence: TGCACCAGCAGCCAAGGGGACAGGAAGACCCAGTACTTC.

The chain carries TRBV25-1 and TRBJ1-1; D ambiguous. Trimming shortened V by 4 bases and J by 3 bases, and 6 bases separated the two germline ends. The CDR3 length is 12 residues. CDR1 MGHDK and CDR2 SYGVNS come from the germline V gene. CDR3 coding DNA: TGTGCCAGCAGTGGCAAAGACACTGAAGCTTTCTTT. Translation gives CASSGKDTEAFF.

This sequence joins TRBV4-1 and TRBJ2-1, with no clear D. With 3 bases removed from V and 9 bases from J, the gap between germline ends came to 12 bases. The CDR3 contains 13 residues. Germline V gene lookup returns CDR1 MGHRA and CDR2 YSYEKL. The CDR3 DNA is TGCGCCAGCAGCCACCCCCGGGCGTCTGAGCAGTTCTTC. Translated: CASSHPRASEQFF.

This chain uses TRBV2 with TRBJ2-3, with a tentative D call TRBD2 (5 bases). Germline CDR1 reads SNHLY; CDR2 reads FYNNEI. This CDR3 region has 12 residues. Trimming removed 3 bases at V and 4 bases at J, with 5 bases between. In DNA form, the CDR3 reads TGTGCCAGCAGTGAGGGAGCAGATACGCAGTATTTT. Translating gives CASSEGADTQYF. Combining the CDR3 with reference TRBV2 and TRBJ2-3 gives the whole variable domain EPEVTQTPSHQVTQMGQEVILRCVPISNHLYFYWYRQILGQKVEFLVSFYNNEISEKSEIFDDQFSVERPDGSNFTLKIRSTKLEDSAMYFCASSEGADTQYFGPGTRLTVL.

V gene TRBV7-9 combines with J gene TRBJ2-7, with TRBD1 matching 7 bases. Germline values: CDR1 SEHNR, CDR2 FQNEAQ (reference sequence). This CDR3 contains 12 residues. V shed 7 bases, J shed 6 bases, and the junction held 6 bases outside the gene matches. In DNA, the CDR3 is TGTGCCAGCACGGTTGGGACAGTCGAGCAGTACTTC. Translating it yields CASTVGTVEQYF. Looking up the rest from reference TRBV7-9 and TRBJ2-7 gives the full variable domain: DTGVSQNPRHKITKRGQNVTFRCDPISEHNRLYWYRQTLGQGPEFLTYFQNEAQLEKSRLLSDRFSAERPKGSFSTLEIQRTEQGDSAMYLCASTVGTVEQYFGPGTRLTVT.

The V gene is TRBV7-6, the J gene TRBJ2-7; TRBD2 matches 8 bases. V lost 0 bases and J lost 6; bases outside the gene matches: 4. The V gene's germline CDR1 is SGHVS and CDR2 FNYEAQ. This CDR3 region has 14 residues. The CDR3 nucleotides read TGTGCCAGCAGCTTAGCGCTCGCGGGAGGCGAGCAGTACTTC. Translation gives CASSLALAGGEQYF.